The subject of this entry is one T cell receptor (beta chain). This clone's antigen is unknown. Per-base quality was not reported, and no clone a single base away is much larger than it. For CDR1 and CDR2, the germline V gene lists SGHAT and FQNNGV. Relative to germline, V is missing 5 bases and J is missing 5 bases, with 10 bases of the junction outside any gene match. Spanning cysteine to phenylalanine, the CDR3 consists of 15 amino acids. Only the CDR3 region is kept as DNA, spanning 45 bases read in frame from base 1. Since whole blood was used without any cell fractionation, the repertoire reflected all peripheral T cells in unsorted form. For RNA extraction, an approximately 2.5 ml sample of peripheral blood was drawn into Tempus tubes. HIV-infected adults not yet given antiretroviral therapy and scheduled to start treatment were recruited, and the first sixteen eligible patients underwent processing. Enrollment excluded patients who had febrile or AIDS-related illness, tumors, hepatitis B or C coinfection, immunomodulatory therapy, recent vaccination or treatment interruptions. Residual genomic DNA was removed with the TURBO-DNase kit and globin mRNA was depleted with GLOBINclear. Pretreatment blood was drawn from HIV-infected patients immediately prior to the initiation of antiretroviral therapy.

This sample was taken from a study of HIV-infected patients and healthy controls (dated by TCRdb to the mid-2010s). For the study in its entirety: CD4 counts rose modestly but significantly in most of the 16 patients after three months of therapy, yet stayed below normal ranges. CD8 counts did not change consistently during early therapy, while the CD4:CD8 ratio increased slightly. Viral load fell below detection in about 75% of the 16 patients by the second bleed and in all patients following a further year of therapy. Patients lacked overall T-cell lymphocytopenia, and total CDR3 counts per chain did not differ significantly from controls. The study tested whether deep TCR repertoire sequencing of HIV patients' small blood samples could capture immune perturbation and reconstitution.

Using SuperScript III with primers targeting the alpha and beta constant regions, 500 to 550 ng of RNA was reverse transcribed. Alpha and beta chain libraries were generated separately via chain-specific third strand synthesis with multiplexing indices. The protocol used a single primer pair to amplify all rearrangements within a chain, which avoided primer bias, and attached molecular barcodes to each cDNA molecule. The SP2 sequencing primer site and a random hexamer were carried on a 5' RACE adapter, to which purified cDNA was joined by T4 RNA Ligase 1. With slow temperature ramps used to favor optimal annealing, second strand synthesis was primed from the SP2 site with Phusion polymerase. Two random hexamer sequences, both added before amplification and joined together, made up the 12-nucleotide barcode of each molecule. P5 and P7 adapter elements plus a second index were added in a short first PCR, which was followed by an approximately 23-cycle amplification PCR with P5s and P7 primers. In total the libraries went through 25 to 35 PCR cycles, after which the libraries were quantified on a Qubit, sized on a Bioanalyzer, and diluted to 3 to 4 nM. Sequencing of the normalized libraries was done on an Illumina MiSeq using 2 x 250 paired-end kits. MinElute columns were the means by which the reverse transcription reactions were cleaned up, and the reactions were eluted into approximately 11 ul Tris-Cl. Adapter ligations were incubated for 23 hours at 16 degrees C and subsequently purified with AMPure XP beads at a 1:1 ratio. The published analysis was carried out like this. Demultiplexed FASTQ files were processed with a modified Decombinator that output V, J, insert and barcode information. Sequences that shared a barcode but differed from the dominant sequence were discarded as errors, and original cDNA molecules were estimated by counting barcodes clustered at Levenshtein distance 3. The R packages ineq, vegan, igraph and RCytoscape were used for downstream analyses, with IMGT nomenclature and CDR3 definitions applied. V gene usage was computed over distinct sequences, each TCR counted once to avoid skew from clonal expansion. Unique CDR3 amino acid sequences within a donor were connected in similarity networks whenever two sequences differed by a single Levenshtein edit. Published HIV-specific CDR3s (fewer than 100 alpha, more than 600 beta) and CMV-specific CDR3s (around twelve alpha, some 250 beta) were assembled and queried against the repertoires. Random subsampling to size-matched repertoires showed patients' decreased diversity was not caused by their lower sequence numbers. TCRdb reran the public reads through fastp at Q25 and MiXCR, keeping productive beta chains. Entries are consolidated by CDR3 protein sequence, retaining the most common genes and DNA. The V and J calls were determined by TCRdb, not by the authors. The sample table lists around 11,000 distinct CDR3 sequences, roughly 10% of them with a count of one. More than 15% of the sample goes to the ten largest clones.

The research as a whole found: Using whole blood restricted sequencing depth and prevented separating the dynamics of distinct T-cell subpopulations. The pairing of alpha and beta chains was not determined in the samples. Healthy controls shared more CDR3s between individuals than HIV+ patients, by Jaccard index and by count of highly shared sequences. Slight age and sex profile differences between the study cohorts did not explain the observed diversity differences. HIV-infected repertoires had significantly higher mean Gini indices than controls, possibly reflecting oligoclonality. During therapy, a significant decrease in frequency was seen for HIV-associated CDR3s, whereas no significant change was found for CMV-associated CDR3s, although most of them became more frequent. Rare events from HIV-infected data received too much weight under size-matching, and comparisons were complicated by unequal numbers of distinct sequences between patients and controls. In the study, no determination of donor HLA types was made. Compared with untreated HIV+ repertoires, healthy control repertoires had roughly threefold more distinct CDR3s and higher Shannon diversity. Compared with controls, HIV-infected patients showed significantly different mean usage of eight alpha and eight beta V genes. Processing was restricted to sixteen HIV-infected individuals, which the authors judged to be a major constraint on the generalizability of the findings. Size-matched repertoire data did not replicate the apparent post-therapy recovery of the Gini index in HIV-infected patients. MAIT cell alpha-chain CDR3s were found at high frequency in healthy controls but were severely depleted in HIV+ repertoires.

Material: blood, obtained before antiretroviral therapy. This sequence uses TRBV11-2 and TRBJ2-5; 8 central nucleotides agree with TRBD1. The sequence was obtained from an adult with HIV infection. CDR3 sequence: CASSPTGVVIETQYF. The sequenced DNA: TGTGCCAGCAGCCCGACAGGGGTCGTTATCGAGACCCAGTACTTC.